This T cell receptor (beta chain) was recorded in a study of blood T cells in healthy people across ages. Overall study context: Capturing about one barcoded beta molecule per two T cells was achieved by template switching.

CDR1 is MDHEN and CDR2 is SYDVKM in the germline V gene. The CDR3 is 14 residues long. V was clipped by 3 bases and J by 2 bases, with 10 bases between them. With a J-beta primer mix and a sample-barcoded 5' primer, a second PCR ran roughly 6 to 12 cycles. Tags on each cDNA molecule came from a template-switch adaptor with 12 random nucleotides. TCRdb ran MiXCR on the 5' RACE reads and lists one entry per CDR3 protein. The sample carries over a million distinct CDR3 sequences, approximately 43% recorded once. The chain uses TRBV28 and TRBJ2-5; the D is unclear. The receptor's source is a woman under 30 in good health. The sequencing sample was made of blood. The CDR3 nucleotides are TGTGCCAGCAGTTTCCCGGAGATGCAAGAGACCCAGTACTTC. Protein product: CASSFPEMQETQYF.